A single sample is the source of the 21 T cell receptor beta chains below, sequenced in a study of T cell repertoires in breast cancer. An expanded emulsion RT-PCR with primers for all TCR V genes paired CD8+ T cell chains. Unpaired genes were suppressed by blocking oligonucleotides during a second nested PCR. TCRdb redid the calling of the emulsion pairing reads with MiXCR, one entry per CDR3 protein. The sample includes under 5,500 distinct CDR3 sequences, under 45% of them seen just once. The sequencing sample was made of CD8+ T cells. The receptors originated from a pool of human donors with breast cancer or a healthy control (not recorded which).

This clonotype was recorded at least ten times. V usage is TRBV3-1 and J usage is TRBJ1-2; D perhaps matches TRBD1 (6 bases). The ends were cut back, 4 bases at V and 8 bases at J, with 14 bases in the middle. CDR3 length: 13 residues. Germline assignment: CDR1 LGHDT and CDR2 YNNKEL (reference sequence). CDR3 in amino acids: CASSPGGDRGYTF. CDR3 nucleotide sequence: TGTGCCAGCAGCCCCGGGGGCGACAGGGGCTACACCTTC.

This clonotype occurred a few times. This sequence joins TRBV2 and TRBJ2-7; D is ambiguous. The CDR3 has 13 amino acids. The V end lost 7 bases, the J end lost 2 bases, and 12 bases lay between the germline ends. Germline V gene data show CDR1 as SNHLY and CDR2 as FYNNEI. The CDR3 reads CASKGRLTYEQYF. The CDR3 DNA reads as TGTGCCAGCAAGGGTCGGCTAACCTACGAGCAGTACTTC.

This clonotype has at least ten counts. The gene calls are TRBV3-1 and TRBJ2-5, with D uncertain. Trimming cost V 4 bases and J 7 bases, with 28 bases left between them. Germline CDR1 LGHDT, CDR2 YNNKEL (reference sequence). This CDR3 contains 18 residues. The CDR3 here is CASSLHYPPCRGEVTQYF. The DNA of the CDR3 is TGTGCCAGCAGCCTGCATTACCCTCCGTGCCGCGGAGAAGTGACCCAGTACTTC.

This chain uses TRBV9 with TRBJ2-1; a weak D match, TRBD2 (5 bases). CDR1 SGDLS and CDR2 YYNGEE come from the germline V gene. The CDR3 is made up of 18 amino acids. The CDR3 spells CPSSAGVPQWRSYNEQFF. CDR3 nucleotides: TGTCCTAGCAGCGCCGGGGTGCCGCAATGGAGGTCCTACAATGAGCAGTTCTTC.

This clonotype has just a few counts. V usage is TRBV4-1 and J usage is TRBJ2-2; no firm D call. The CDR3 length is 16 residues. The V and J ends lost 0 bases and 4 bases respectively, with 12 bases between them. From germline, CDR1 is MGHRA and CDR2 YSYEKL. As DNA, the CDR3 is TGCGCCAGCAGCCAAGATCTTATCCGGGTCACCGGGGAGCTGTTTTTT. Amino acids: CASSQDLIRVTGELFF.

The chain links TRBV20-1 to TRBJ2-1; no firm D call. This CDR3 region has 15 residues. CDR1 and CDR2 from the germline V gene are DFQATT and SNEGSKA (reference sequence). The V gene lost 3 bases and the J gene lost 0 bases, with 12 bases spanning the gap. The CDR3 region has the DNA TGCAGTGCTAGTCCCAGGCCGAGCTCCTACAATGAGCAGTTCTTC. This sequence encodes CSASPRPSSYNEQFF.

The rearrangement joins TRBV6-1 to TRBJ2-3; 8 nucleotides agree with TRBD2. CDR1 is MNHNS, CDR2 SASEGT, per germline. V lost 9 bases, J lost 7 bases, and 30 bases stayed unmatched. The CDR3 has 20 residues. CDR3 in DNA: TGTGCCAGTAGTTGCCCACGCAGACCGTCAACGGGAGGGCCCCATAATACGCAGTATTTT. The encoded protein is CASSCPRRPSTGGPHNTQYF.

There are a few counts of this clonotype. The CDR3 spells CSARTGINYGYTF. The CDR3 bases are TGCAGTGCTCGAACAGGGATAAACTATGGCTACACCTTC. This chain links TRBV20-1 with TRBJ1-2, with D perhaps TRBD1 (6 bases). This CDR3 comprises 13 residues. V shed 5 bases and J shed 2 bases, with 12 bases lying between them. Germline V gene data show CDR1 as DFQATT and CDR2 as SNEGSKA (reference sequence).

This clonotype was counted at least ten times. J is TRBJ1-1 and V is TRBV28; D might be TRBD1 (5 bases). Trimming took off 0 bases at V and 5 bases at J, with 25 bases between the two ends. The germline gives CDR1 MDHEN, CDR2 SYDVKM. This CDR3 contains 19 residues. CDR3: CASSLWGDSSVLRRTEAFF. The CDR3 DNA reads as TGTGCCAGCAGTTTATGGGGAGACAGTTCAGTTCTTAGGAGGACTGAAGCTTTCTTT. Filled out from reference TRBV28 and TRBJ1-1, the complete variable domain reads DVKVTQSSRYLVKRTGEKVFLECVQDMDHENMFWYRQDPGLGLRLIYFSYDVKMKEKGDIPEGYSVSREKKERFSLILESASTNQTSMYLCASSLWGDSSVLRRTEAFFGQGTRLTVV.

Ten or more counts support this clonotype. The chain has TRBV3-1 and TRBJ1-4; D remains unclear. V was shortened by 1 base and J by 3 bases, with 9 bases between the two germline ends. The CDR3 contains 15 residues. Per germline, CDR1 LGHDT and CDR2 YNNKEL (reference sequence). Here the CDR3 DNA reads TGTGCCAGCAGCCAAGCGGGGAGAGCTAATGAAAAACTGTTTTTT. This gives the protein CASSQAGRANEKLFF.

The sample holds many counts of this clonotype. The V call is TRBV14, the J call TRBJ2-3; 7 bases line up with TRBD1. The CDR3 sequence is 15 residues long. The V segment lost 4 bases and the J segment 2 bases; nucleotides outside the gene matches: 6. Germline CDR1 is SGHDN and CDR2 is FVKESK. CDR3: CASSPWDSYTDTQYF. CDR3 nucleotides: TGTGCCAGCAGCCCCTGGGACAGCTACACAGATACGCAGTATTTT.

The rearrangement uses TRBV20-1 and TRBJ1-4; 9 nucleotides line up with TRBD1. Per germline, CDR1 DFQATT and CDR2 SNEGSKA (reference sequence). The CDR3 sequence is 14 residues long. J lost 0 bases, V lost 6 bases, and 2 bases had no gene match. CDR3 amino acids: CSAGQGATNEKLFF. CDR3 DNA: TGCAGTGCGGGACAGGGTGCAACTAATGAAAAACTGTTTTTT.

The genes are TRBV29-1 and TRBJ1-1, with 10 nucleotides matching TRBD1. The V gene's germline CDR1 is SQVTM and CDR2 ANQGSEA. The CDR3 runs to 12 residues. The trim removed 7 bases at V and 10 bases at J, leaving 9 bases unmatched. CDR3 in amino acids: CSAGRQGAAAFF. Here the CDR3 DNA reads TGCAGCGCCGGGAGACAGGGGGCCGCAGCTTTCTTT.

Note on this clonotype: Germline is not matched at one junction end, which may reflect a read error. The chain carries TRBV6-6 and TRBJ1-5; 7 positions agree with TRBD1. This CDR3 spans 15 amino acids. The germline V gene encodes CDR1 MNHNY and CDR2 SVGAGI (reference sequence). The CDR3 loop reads CANSYKGAAGQPQHF. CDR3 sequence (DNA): TGTGCCAACAGTTACAAGGGGGCAGCTGGTCAGCCCCAGCATTTT.

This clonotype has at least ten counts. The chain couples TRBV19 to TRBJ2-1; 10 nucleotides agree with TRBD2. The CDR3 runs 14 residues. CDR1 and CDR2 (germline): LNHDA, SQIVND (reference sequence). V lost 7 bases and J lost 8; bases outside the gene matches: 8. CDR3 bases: TGTGCCAGTAAATCAGCGGGAGGGCCGGATGAGCAGTTCTTC. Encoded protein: CASKSAGGPDEQFF.

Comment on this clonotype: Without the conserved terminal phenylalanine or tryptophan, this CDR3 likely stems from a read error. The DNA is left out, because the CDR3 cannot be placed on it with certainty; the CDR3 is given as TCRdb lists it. The CDR3 loop reads CASRLRGGQGSGTTRSV. The V call is TRBV14, the J call TRBJ1-3; no check of the table's D call, TRBD1, against the DNA was made. CDR1 SGHDN and CDR2 FVKESK come from the germline V gene. From its first to its last residue, the CDR3 has 17 amino acids.

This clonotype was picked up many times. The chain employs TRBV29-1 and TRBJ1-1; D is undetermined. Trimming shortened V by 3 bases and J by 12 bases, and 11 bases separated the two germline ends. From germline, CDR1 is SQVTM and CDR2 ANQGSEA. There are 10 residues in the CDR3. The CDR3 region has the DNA TGCAGCGTTGATAGAGCGGCGACTTTCTTT. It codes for CSVDRAATFF.

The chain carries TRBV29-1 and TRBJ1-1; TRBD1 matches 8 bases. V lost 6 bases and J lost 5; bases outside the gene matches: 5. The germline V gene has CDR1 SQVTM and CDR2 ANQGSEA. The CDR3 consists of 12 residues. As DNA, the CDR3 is TGCAGCGTAGCAGGGGGCTGGACTGAAGCTTTCTTT. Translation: CSVAGGWTEAFF.

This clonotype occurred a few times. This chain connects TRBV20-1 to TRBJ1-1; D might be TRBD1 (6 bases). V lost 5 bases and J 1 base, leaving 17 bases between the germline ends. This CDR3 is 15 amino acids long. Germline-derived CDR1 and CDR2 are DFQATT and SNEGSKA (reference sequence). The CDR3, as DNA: TGCAGTGCTCCAAGAATAGACAGGAGGAACACTGAAGCTTTCTTT. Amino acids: CSAPRIDRRNTEAFF.

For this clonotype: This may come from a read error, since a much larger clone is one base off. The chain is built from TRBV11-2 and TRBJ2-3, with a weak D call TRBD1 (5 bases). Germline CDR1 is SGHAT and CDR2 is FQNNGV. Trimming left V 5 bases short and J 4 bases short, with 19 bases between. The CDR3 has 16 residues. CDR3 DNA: TGTGCCAGCAGCCTCCCCGACGCAACAGGCGCAGATACGCAGTATTTT. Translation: CASSLPDATGADTQYF.

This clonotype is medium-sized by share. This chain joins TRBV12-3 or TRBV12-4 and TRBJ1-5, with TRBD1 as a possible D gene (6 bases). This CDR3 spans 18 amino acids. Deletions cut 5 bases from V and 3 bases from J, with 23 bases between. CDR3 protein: CASSLDRTNRDPNQPQHF. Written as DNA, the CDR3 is TGTGCCAGCAGTCTAGACCGCACGAACAGGGACCCCAATCAGCCCCAGCATTTT.